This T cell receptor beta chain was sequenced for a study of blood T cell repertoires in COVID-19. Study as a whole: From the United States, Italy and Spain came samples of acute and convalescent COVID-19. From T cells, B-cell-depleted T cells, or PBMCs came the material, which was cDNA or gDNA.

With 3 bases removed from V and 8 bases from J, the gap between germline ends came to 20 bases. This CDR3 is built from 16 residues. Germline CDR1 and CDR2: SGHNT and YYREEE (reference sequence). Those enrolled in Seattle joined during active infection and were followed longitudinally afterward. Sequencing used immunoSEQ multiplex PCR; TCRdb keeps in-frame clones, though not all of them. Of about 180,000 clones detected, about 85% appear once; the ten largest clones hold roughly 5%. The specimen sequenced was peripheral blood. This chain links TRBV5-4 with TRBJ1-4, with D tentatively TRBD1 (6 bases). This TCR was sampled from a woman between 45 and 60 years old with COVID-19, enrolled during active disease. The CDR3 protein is CASSWGGGEGNEKLFF. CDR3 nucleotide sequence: TGTGCCAGCAGCTGGGGCGGGGGCGAGGGAAACGAAAAACTGTTTTTT.